This T cell receptor beta chain appears in the sequencing data of a study of blood T cell repertoires in COVID-19. Some clones are missing from TCRdb's copy, which holds only in-frame ones; the method was immunoSEQ multiplex PCR. Seen here are just under 350,000 clones, about 88% observed once, and the top ten hold roughly 6.6%. The CDR3 is 15 residues long. This clonotype was obtained from a woman in her seventies with COVID-19, enrolled during active disease. The rearrangement uses TRBV21-1 and TRBJ1-2; TRBD1, the D gene given by the table, was not confirmed from the DNA. TRBV21-1 is a known pseudogene. The material sequenced was peripheral blood. CDR3: CASSNGAGRGYGYTF. For the CDR3, the DNA is TGTGCCAGCAGCAATGGTGCAGGGCGAGGCTATGGCTACACCTTC.